This T cell receptor (beta chain) was found in a study of control samples from healthy donors and cancer patients (TCRdb year 2020). According to the germline V gene, CDR1 reads SGHDT and CDR2 reads YYEEEE. The CDR3 spans 17 residues, from the cysteine through the phenylalanine. Only the CDR3 DNA is retained, 51 bases long and in frame from the first base. Cut back by 4 bases and 0 bases, the V and J ends lie 19 bases apart. Comments on this clone: Its antigen remains undetermined. No much larger clonotype is one base removed from it; base qualities were not supplied.

Library preparation employed the immunoSEQ multiplex PCR assay. TCRdb limited this immuneACCESS table to in-frame rearrangements with V and J called. A share of clones is missing; checked studies link under half to unresolved V genes, and the rest is unexplained. This sample is represented by roughly 80,000 clones; roughly 90% of them were singletons. The ten largest clones take up around 5.8% of the sample. The clonotype originates from a man aged 50-60 years in good health. This chain is built from TRBV5-6 and TRBJ1-2; the D region possibly corresponds to TRBD1 (5 bases align). Sequencing was performed on blood. The CDR3 reads CASSLSNTGRTNYGYTF. Here is the DNA: TGTGCCAGCAGCCTAAGTAATACGGGACGGACTAACTATGGCTACACCTTC.